This T cell receptor beta chain stems from a study of blood T cell repertoires in COVID-19. Study-wide background: The study drew acute and convalescent COVID-19 samples from the United States, Italy and Spain. PBMCs, B-cell-depleted T cells, or T cells were the source of the cDNA or gDNA that made up the material.

Looked up from germline, CDR1 is MDHEN and CDR2 is SYDVKM. The CDR3 is made up of 16 amino acids. V trimming: 3 bases; J trimming: 0 bases; junction bases outside the gene matches: 2. In the original processing: How many nucleated cells were present was estimated from reference gene primer amplification. TCRdb's table, derived via immunoSEQ multiplex PCR, lists solely in-frame clones and lacks some. D and trimming come from the DNA, and the V and J calls and clone size come from that table. The sample lists about 220,000 clones; approximately 83% were seen once. V is TRBV28 and J is TRBJ2-1; 10 bases are a match to TRBD2. The TCR was taken from a woman aged 40 to 50 with active or convalescent COVID-19. What was sequenced was peripheral blood. CDR3 residues: CASSLPSGSSYNEQFF. CDR3 sequence (DNA): TGTGCCAGCAGTTTGCCTAGCGGGAGCTCCTACAATGAGCAGTTCTTC.